Below are 4 T cell receptor beta chains sequenced from a single sample in a study of tissue T cells after allogeneic stem cell transplantation. Generated by immunoSEQ multiplex PCR, the TCRdb table keeps only in-frame clones and is missing some. The sample includes around 40,000 clones, over 85% of them seen just once. The specimen was blood, collected before transplantation. The receptor set was obtained from a woman aged 40-69 years who later had graft-versus-host disease after an allogeneic stem cell transplant.

CDR3 DNA sequence: TGCGCCAGCAGCCCGGGACAGGCGAATCAGCCCCAGCATTTT. As protein: CASSPGQANQPQHF. The chain carries TRBV5-1 and TRBJ1-5, with 8 bases matching TRBD1. In germline, CDR1 is SGHRS, CDR2 YFSETQ. The V gene end was trimmed by 4 bases and the J gene end by 4 bases; junction bases not matched to a gene: 4. There are 14 residues in the CDR3.

This clone was seen a single time. V gene TRBV6-5 combines with J gene TRBJ2-7; D remains unclear. The CDR3 contains 12 residues. Germline CDR1 is MNHEY and CDR2 is SVGAGI. V shed 2 bases and J shed 8 bases, with 10 bases lying between them. CDR3 coding DNA: TGTGCCAGCAGTTACGATAGCCTCCAGCAGTACTTC. Amino acids: CASSYDSLQQYF.

V gene TRBV6-1 combines with J gene TRBJ2-1, with D unclear. CDR1 and CDR2 from the germline V gene are MNHNS and SASEGT. Trimming left V 3 bases short and J 7 bases short, with 16 bases between. The CDR3 extends over 15 amino acids. The CDR3, as DNA: TGTGCCAGCAGTGATTGGACGGAAATTAGGAATGAGCAGTTCTTC. Protein sequence: CASSDWTEIRNEQFF.

The rearrangement joins TRBV14 to TRBJ2-7; TRBD2 matches 13 bases. The CDR3 has 17 residues. The germline V gene has CDR1 SGHDN and CDR2 FVKESK. V lost 4 bases to trimming and J lost 2 bases; unmatched junction nucleotides: 8. The CDR3 DNA reads TGTGCCAGCAGCCGAGGGACTAGCGGGATAACGCCCTACGAGCAGTACTTC. Encoded protein: CASSRGTSGITPYEQYF.